This TCR beta chain is from a study of beta chain features in type 1 diabetes. The authors reverse transcribed all of the isolated RNA, so sequencing captured expressed TCRB transcripts. Libraries were prepared by immunoSEQ multiplex PCR; TCRdb keeps only in-frame clonotypes and omits some of them. The table lists 810,000 or so clones, 15% to 20% of them singletons, with 0.02% to 0.025% in the top ten. This clone was observed a handful of times. This TCR was recovered from a woman aged 18 to 35 in good health. The specimen sequenced was naive CD4+ T cells from blood.

CDR3 in amino acids: CASSLLSGIASREQYF. CDR3 DNA: TGTGCCAGCAGTTTATTGAGCGGGATTGCCAGTCGTGAGCAGTACTTC. This rearrangement joins TRBV28 to TRBJ2-7; 7 positions match TRBD2. Germline trimming cut 1 base from V and 7 bases from J; bases unmatched to any gene: 13. The CDR3 runs to 16 residues. The germline gives CDR1 MDHEN, CDR2 SYDVKM.